These T cell receptor beta chains were read from a single sample in a study of T cells after yellow fever vaccination. TCRdb analysed the 5' RACE reads with MiXCR anew, one entry per CDR3 protein. The table shows approximately 350,000 distinct CDR3 sequences, with 11% occurring only once. The sequencing here drew on PBMCs, taken on the day of the first yellow fever vaccination. These receptors came from a man aged 18 to 29 who received the YFV17D yellow fever vaccine. The CDR3 runs from the conserved cysteine through the conserved F or W. A D gene is named only where the DNA matches it firmly. Rows give clone size only sometimes, using once, few, many, or a class for an expanded clone.

V	J	D	size	DNA	CDR3
TRBV7-9	TRBJ2-2	TRBD1	few	TGTGCCAGCAGCGCGGGACAGGGAACCGGGGAGCTGTTTTTT	CASSAGQGTGELFF
TRBV7-9	TRBJ1-5	.	few	TGTGCCAGCAGTCAATCGGGAAGCAATCAGCCCCAGCATTTT	CASSQSGSNQPQHF
TRBV7-8	TRBJ2-3	TRBD2	few	TGTGCCAGCAGCTTATTGGGGGGGAGCACAGATACGCAGTATTTT	CASSLLGGSTDTQYF
TRBV9	TRBJ1-1	.	.	TGTGCCAGCAGCGTAGATCAGGTGCGGAACACTGAAGCTTTCTTT	CASSVDQVRNTEAFF
TRBV5-1	TRBJ2-1	.	.	TGCGCCAGCAGCAGGGGGTCCGATCAAGAGACCCAGTTCTTC	CASSRGSDQETQFF
TRBV5-6	TRBJ2-5	.	few	TGTGCCAGTGACAGGTCGGGGTTTCGACAAGAGACCCAGTACTTC	CASDRSGFRQETQYF
TRBV20-1	TRBJ2-1	TRBD2	.	TGCAGTGCTACCTGGGGCGGGGGGTCGAACAATGAGCAGTTCTTC	CSATWGGGSNNEQFF
TRBV14	TRBJ2-7	TRBD1	.	TGTGCCAGCAGCCGAGGACAGGGGCGAAACTACGAGCAGTACTTC	CASSRGQGRNYEQYF
TRBV3-1	TRBJ2-7	.	few	TGTGCCAGCAGCCAAGATAGGGTAAGGGAATGCGAGCAGTACTTC	CASSQDRVRECEQYF
TRBV19	TRBJ1-2	TRBD1	few	TGTGCCAGTAGTGCACAGGGGTTGGGGGGCTACACCTTC	CASSAQGLGGYTF
TRBV3-1	TRBJ2-3	TRBD1	few	TGTGCCAGCAGCCAAGTCCCCCCTTTCGGGGACAGAAGCACAGATACGCAGTATTTT	CASSQVPPFGDRSTDTQYF
TRBV6-5	TRBJ1-1	TRBD1	.	TGTGCCAGCAGTTACTCTAGCCCGACAGGGGATTTCGGGACTGAAGCTTTCTTT	CASSYSSPTGDFGTEAFF
TRBV6-1	TRBJ2-7	.	few	TGTGCCAGCAGTGGACCTTATAGACTCGAGTCATTGGGTAGAACCTACGAGCAGTACTTC	CASSGPYRLESLGRTYEQYF
TRBV6-6	TRBJ1-2	.	many	TGTGCCAGCACGTCGAACTATGGCTACACCTTC	CASTSNYGYTF
TRBV12-5	TRBJ1-2	.	few	TGTGCTAGTGGTTTGGTACCGAGCGTCTATGGCTACACCTTC	CASGLVPSVYGYTF
TRBV20-1	TRBJ2-1	.	.	TGCAGTGCCCCCTGGGACAAAAGCTCCTACAATGAGCAGTTCTTC	CSAPWDKSSYNEQFF